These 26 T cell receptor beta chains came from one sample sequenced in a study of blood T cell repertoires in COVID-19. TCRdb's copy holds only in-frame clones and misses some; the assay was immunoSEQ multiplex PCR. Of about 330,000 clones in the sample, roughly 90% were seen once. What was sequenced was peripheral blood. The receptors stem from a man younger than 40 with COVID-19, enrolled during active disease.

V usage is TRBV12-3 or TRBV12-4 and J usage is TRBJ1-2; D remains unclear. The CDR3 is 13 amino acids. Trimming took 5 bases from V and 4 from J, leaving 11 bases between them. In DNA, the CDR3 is TGTGCCAGCAGTCGCGGATTCGGCTATGGCTACACCTTC. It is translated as CASSRGFGYGYTF.

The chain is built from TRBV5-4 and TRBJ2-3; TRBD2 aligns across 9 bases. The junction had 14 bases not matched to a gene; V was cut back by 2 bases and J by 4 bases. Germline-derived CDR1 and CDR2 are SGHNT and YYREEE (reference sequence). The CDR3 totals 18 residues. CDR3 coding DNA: TGTGCCAGCAGCTTAGAACGCTTAGCGGGAGAGGCGGCAGATACGCAGTATTTT. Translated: CASSLERLAGEAADTQYF.

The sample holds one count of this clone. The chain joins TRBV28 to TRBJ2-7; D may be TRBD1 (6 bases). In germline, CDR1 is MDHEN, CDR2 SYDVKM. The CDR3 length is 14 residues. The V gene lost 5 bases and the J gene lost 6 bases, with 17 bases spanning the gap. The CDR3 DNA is TGTGCCAGCAGTCCAGCCGGGACACGGGGCGAGCAGTACTTC. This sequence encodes CASSPAGTRGEQYF.

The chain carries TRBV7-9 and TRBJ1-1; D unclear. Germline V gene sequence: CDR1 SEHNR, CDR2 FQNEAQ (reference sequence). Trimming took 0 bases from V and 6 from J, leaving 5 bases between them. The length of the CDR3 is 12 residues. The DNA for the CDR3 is TGTGCCAGCAGCTTAGCGGGAGCTGAAGCTTTCTTT. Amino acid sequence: CASSLAGAEAFF. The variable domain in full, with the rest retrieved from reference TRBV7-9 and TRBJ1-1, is DTGVSQNPRHKITKRGQNVTFRCDPISEHNRLYWYRQTLGQGPEFLTYFQNEAQLEKSRLLSDRFSAERPKGSFSTLEIQRTEQGDSAMYLCASSLAGAEAFFGQGTRLTVV.

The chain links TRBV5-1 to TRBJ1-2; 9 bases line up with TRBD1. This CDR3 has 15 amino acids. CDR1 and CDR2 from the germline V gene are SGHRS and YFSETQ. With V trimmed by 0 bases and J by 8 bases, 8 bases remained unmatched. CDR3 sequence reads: CASSLGSGTGSGYTF. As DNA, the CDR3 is TGCGCCAGCAGCTTGGGGTCTGGGACAGGGAGCGGCTACACCTTC.

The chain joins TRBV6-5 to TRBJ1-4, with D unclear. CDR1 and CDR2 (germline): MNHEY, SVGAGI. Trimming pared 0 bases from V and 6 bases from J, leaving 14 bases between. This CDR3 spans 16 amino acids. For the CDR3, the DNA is TGTGCCAGCAGTTACTCGATAGCCACGGGATATGAAAAACTGTTTTTT. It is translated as CASSYSIATGYEKLFF.

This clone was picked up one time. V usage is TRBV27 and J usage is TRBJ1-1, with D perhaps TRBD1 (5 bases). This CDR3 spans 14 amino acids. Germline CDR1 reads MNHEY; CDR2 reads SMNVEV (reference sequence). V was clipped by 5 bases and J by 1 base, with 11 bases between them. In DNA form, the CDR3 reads TGTGCCAGCAGTCCTTCGACAGAGAACACTGAAGCTTTCTTT. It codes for CASSPSTENTEAFF.

CDR3 amino acids: CASSQGGAGTANSPLHF. CDR3 nucleotides: TGTGCCAGCAGCCAAGGAGGGGCCGGGACAGCCAATTCACCCCTCCACTTT. V gene TRBV3-1 (or the pseudogene TRBV3-2) combines with J gene TRBJ1-6, with 7 bases aligning to TRBD1. J gave up 7 bases and V 1 base, and 10 bases lay outside the gene matches. Germline V gene sequence: CDR1 LGHDT, CDR2 YNNKEL (reference sequence). The CDR3 spans 17 residues.

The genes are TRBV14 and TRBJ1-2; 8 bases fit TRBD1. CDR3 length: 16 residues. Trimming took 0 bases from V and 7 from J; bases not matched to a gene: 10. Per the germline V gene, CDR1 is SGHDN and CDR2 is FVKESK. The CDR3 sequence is CASSQDHRGGLRGYTF. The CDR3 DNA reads TGTGCCAGCAGCCAAGATCACAGGGGGGGACTCCGTGGCTACACCTTC.

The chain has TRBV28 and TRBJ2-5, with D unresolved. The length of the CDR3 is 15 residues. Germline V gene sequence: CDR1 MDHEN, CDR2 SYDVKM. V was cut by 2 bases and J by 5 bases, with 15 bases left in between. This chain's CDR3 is CASSLKPTVRETQYF. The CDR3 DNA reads TGTGCCAGCAGTTTAAAGCCCACCGTGAGGGAGACCCAGTACTTC.

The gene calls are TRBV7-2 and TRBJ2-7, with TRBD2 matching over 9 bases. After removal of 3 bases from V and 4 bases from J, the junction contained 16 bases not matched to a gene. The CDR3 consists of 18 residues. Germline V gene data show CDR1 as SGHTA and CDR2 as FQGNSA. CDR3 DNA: TGTGCCAGCAGCTTCTTTTCAGGGAATAGCGGGAGCCCGTACGAGCAGTACTTC. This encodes CASSFFSGNSGSPYEQYF.

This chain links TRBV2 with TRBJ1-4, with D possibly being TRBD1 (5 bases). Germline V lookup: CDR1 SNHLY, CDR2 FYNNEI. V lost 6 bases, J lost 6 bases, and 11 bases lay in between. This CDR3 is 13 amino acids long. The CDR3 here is CASSSTVYEKLFF. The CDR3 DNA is TGTGCCAGCAGCTCGACAGTCTATGAAAAACTGTTTTTT.

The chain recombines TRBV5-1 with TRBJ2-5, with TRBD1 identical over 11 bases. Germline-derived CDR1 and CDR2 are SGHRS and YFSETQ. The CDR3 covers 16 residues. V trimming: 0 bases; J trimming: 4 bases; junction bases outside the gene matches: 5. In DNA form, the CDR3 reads TGCGCCAGCAGCTTGGGGACAGGGGGCGGCGTAGAGACCCAGTACTTC. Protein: CASSLGTGGGVETQYF. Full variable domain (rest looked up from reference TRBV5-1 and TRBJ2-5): KAGVTQTPRYLIKTRGQQVTLSCSPISGHRSVSWYQQTPGQGLQFLFEYFSETQRNKGNFPGRFSGRQFSNSRSEMNVSTLELGDSALYLCASSLGTGGGVETQYFGPGTRLLVL.

This CDR3 reads CASREEDYGYTF. In DNA form, the CDR3 reads TGTGCCTCCAGGGAGGAGGACTATGGCTACACCTTC. The rearrangement links TRBV7-9 to TRBJ1-2; tentative D call: TRBD1 (5 bases). The ends were cut back, 11 bases at V and 3 bases at J, with 13 bases in the middle. The CDR3 loop spans 12 amino acids. Germline V gives CDR1 SEHNR, CDR2 FQNEAQ (reference sequence). The whole variable domain, remainder taken from reference TRBV7-9 and TRBJ1-2, is DTGVSQNPRHKITKRGQNVTFRCDPISEHNRLYWYRQTLGQGPEFLTYFQNEAQLEKSRLLSDRFSAERPKGSFSTLEIQRTEQGDSAMYLCASREEDYGYTFGSGTRLTVV.

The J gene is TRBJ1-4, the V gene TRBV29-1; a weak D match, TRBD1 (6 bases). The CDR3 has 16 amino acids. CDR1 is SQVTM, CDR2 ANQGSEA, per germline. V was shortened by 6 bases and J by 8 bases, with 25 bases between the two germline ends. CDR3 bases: TGCAGCGTCCGCCTCCCCACAGGGTCTGGAAGAGAAAAACTGTTTTTT. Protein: CSVRLPTGSGREKLFF.

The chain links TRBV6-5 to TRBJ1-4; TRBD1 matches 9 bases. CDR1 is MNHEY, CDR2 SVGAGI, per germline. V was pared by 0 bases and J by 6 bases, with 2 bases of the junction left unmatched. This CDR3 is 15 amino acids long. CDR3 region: CASSYSTGGDEKLFF. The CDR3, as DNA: TGTGCCAGCAGTTACTCGACAGGGGGGGATGAAAAACTGTTTTTT.

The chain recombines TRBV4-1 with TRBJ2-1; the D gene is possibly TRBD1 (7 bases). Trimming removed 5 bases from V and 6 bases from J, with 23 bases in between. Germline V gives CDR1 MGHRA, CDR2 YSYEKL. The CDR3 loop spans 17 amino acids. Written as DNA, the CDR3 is TGCGCCAGCAGCGCACCTAAAGGGACAGAGGAGGGCAATGAGCAGTTCTTC. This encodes CASSAPKGTEEGNEQFF.

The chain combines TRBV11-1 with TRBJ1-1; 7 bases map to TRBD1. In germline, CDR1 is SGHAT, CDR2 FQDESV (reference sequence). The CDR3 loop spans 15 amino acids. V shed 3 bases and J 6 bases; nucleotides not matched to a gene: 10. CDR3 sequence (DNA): TGTGCCAGCAGCTTGGACGCGACAGGGATGGCTGAAGCTTTCTTT. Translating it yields CASSLDATGMAEAFF.

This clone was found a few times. The DNA for the CDR3 is TGTGCCAGCAGTGAAGTGGGAGCCACTGAAGCTTTCTTT. It translates to CASSEVGATEAFF. The chain combines TRBV5-6 with TRBJ1-1, with D uncertain. The CDR3 consists of 13 residues. V was trimmed by 5 bases and J by 4 bases, leaving 12 bases between them. The germline V gene has CDR1 SGHDT and CDR2 YYEEEE.

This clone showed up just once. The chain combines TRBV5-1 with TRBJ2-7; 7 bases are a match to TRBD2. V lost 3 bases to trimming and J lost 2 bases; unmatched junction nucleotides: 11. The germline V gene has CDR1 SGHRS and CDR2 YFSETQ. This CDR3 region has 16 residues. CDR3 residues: CASSSRSSGVTYEQYF. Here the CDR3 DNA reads TGCGCCAGCAGCTCCCGCTCGAGCGGGGTAACCTACGAGCAGTACTTC.

The CDR3 loop reads CASSSTGAVNTEAFF. In DNA form, the CDR3 reads TGTGCCAGCAGCTCCACAGGCGCTGTGAACACTGAAGCTTTCTTT. The V call is TRBV11-1, the J call TRBJ1-1; D possibly corresponds to TRBD1 (5 bases). Trimming removed 4 bases from V and 0 bases from J, with 12 bases in between. The CDR3 consists of 15 residues. Germline CDR1 reads SGHAT; CDR2 reads FQDESV (reference sequence).

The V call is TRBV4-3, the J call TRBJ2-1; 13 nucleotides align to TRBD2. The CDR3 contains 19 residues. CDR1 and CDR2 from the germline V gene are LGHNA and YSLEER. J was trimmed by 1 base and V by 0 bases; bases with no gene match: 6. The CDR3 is CASSQDWTSGSQSYNEQFF. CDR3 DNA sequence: TGCGCCAGCAGCCAAGATTGGACTAGCGGGAGTCAGTCCTACAATGAGCAGTTCTTC.

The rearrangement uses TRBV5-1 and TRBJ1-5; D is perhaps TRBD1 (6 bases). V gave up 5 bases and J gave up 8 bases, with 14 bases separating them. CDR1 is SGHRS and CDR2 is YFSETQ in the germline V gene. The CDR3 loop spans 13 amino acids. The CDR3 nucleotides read TGCGCCAGCAGTCGACTACAGGGAGAGCCCCAGCATTTT. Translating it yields CASSRLQGEPQHF. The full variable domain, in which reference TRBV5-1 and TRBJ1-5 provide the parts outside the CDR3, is KAGVTQTPRYLIKTRGQQVTLSCSPISGHRSVSWYQQTPGQGLQFLFEYFSETQRNKGNFPGRFSGRQFSNSRSEMNVSTLELGDSALYLCASSRLQGEPQHFGDGTRLSIL.

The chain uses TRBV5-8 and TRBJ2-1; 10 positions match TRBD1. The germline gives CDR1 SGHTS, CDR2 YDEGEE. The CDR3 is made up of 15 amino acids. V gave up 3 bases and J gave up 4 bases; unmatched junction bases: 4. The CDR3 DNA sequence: TGTGCCAGCAGCTACTGGACAGGGGGTTACAATGAGCAGTTCTTC. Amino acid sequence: CASSYWTGGYNEQFF.

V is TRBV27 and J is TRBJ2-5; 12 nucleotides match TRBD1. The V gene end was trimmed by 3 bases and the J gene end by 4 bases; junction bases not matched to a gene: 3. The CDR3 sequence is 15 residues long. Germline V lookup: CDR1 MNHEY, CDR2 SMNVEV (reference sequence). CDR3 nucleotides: TGTGCCAGCAGTTTCCGGGACAGGGGGCGAGAGACCCAGTACTTC. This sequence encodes CASSFRDRGRETQYF.

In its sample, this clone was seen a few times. The CDR3 sequence: CATQQGLGAGELFF. The CDR3 bases are TGTGCCACCCAGCAGGGGTTGGGTGCCGGGGAGCTGTTTTTT. The J gene is TRBJ2-2, the V gene TRBV11-2; D is perhaps TRBD1 (6 bases). The ends were cut back, 10 bases at V and 6 bases at J, with 18 bases in the middle. The germline V gene encodes CDR1 SGHAT and CDR2 FQNNGV. CDR3 size: 14 residues.